Reported below is one T cell receptor (beta chain). Its target is unknown. The investigators sampled blood at baseline, at cycle 4 day 1, and at cycle 7 day 1. This sample was included in a study of OX40 agonist ivuxolimab in advanced cancers. Sequencing was performed with immunoSEQ multiplex PCR; in TCRdb, only in-frame clones are kept and a portion is missing. Here the sample spans under 80,000 clones, 90% to 95% being singletons. V was pared by 0 bases and J by 5 bases, with 8 bases between. Germline-derived CDR1 and CDR2 are SGHRS and YFSETQ. This CDR3 is built from 14 residues. The study's findings and limits: The antigens recognized by the expanded peripheral T cells, that is their antigen specificity, were not determined.

The rearrangement joins TRBV5-1 to TRBJ1-4; D gene ambiguous. The TCR sequence derives from an adult with an advanced solid tumor such as melanoma, head and neck, liver or kidney cancer. The material was CD4+ or CD8+ T cells sorted from blood, obtained in a trial of the OX40 agonist ivuxolimab. Here the CDR3 DNA reads TGCGCCAGCAGCTTGGTGGGCGGGAATGAAAAACTGTTTTTT. The encoded protein is CASSLVGGNEKLFF.